This T cell receptor (beta chain) originates from a study of beta chain features in type 1 diabetes. Study overall: There was similarity between patients and healthy donors in age, gender and cell yields.

On this clone: The antigen is undetermined.

Expressed TCRB transcripts were sequenced because the isolated RNA had all been reverse transcribed beforehand. Repertoires were generated with immunoSEQ multiplex PCR, while TCRdb's copy carries only in-frame clones and drops some. The table shows about 660,000 clones, with about 14% occurring only once. Study observations and caveats: Diminished insertions and augmented deletions at VDJ junctions characterized type 1 diabetes patients. Shorter TCRB CDR3s, moderately but significantly so, were found in Type 1 diabetes patients in all four CD4+ subsets.

There are 14 residues in the CDR3. Germline CDR1 is SEHNR and CDR2 is FQNEAQ (reference sequence). V was shortened by 5 bases and J by 3 bases, with 10 bases between the two germline ends. The sequence was obtained from a young man with type 1 diabetes. Sequencing was carried out using naive CD4+ T cells from blood. This chain uses TRBV7-9 with TRBJ1-4; maybe TRBD1 (5 bases). CDR3 in amino acids: CASSTRGSNEKLFF. CDR3 DNA sequence: TGTGCCAGCAGCACCCGGGGGTCTAATGAAAAACTGTTTTTT.